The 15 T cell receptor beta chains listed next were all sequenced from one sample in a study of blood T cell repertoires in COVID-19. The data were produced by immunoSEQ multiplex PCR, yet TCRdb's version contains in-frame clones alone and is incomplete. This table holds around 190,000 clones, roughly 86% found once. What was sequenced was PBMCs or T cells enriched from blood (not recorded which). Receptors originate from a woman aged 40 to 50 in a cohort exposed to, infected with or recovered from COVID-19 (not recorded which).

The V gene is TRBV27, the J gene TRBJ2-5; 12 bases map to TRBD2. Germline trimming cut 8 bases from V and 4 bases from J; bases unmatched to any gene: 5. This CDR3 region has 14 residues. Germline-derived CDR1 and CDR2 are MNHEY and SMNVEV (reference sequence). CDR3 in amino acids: CASALAGGAETQYF. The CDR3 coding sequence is TGTGCCAGCGCACTAGCGGGGGGTGCAGAGACCCAGTACTTC.

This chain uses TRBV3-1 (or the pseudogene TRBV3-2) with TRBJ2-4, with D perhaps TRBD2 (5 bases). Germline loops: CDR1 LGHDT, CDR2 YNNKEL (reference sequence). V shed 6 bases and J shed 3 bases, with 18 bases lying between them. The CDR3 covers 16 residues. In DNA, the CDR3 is TGTGCCAGCAGTCTCCGAGGGCTATCCGACAAAAACATTCAGTACTTC. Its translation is CASSLRGLSDKNIQYF.

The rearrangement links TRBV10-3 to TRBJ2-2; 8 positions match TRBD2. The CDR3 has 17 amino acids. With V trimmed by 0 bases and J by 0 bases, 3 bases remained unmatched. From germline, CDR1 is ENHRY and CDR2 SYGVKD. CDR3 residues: CAISESGSGTNTGELFF. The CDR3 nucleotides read TGTGCCATCAGTGAGTCCGGTAGCGGGACGAACACCGGGGAGCTGTTTTTT.

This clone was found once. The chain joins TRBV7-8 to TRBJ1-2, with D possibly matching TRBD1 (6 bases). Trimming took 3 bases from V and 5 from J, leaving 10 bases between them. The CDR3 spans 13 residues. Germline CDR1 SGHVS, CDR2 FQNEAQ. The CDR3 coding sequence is TGTGCCAGCAGCTTCCAGGGGACATATGGCTACACCTTC. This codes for CASSFQGTYGYTF. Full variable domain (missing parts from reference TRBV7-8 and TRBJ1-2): GAGVSQSPRYKVAKRGQDVALRCDPISGHVSLFWYQQALGQGPEFLTYFQNEAQLDKSGLPSDRFFAERPEGSVSTLKIQRTQQEDSAVYLCASSFQGTYGYTFGSGTRLTVV.

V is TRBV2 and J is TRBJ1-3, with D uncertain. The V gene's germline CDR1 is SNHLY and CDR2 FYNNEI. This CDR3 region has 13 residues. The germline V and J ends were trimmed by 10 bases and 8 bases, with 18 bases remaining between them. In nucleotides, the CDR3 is TGTGCCATAAAAGACCCCACGGCGGACACCATATATTTT. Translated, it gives CAIKDPTADTIYF.

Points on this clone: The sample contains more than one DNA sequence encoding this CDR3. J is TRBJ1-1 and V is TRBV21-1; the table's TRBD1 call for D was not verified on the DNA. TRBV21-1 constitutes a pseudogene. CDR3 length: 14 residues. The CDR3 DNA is TGTGCCAGCAGCCCAGGTCAGGGGGGCACTGAAGCTTTCTTT. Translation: CASSPGQGGTEAFF.

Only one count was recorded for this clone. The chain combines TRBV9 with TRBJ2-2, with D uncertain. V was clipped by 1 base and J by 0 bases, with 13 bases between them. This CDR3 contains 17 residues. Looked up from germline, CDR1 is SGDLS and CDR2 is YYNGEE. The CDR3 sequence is CASSVSLESTNTGELFF. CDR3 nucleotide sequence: TGTGCCAGCAGCGTAAGTCTAGAGTCCACGAACACCGGGGAGCTGTTTTTT.

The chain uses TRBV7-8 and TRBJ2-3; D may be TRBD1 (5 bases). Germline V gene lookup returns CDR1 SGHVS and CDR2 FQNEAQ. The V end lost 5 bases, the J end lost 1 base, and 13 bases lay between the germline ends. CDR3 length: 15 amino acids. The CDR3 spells CASSPPWGRTDTQYF. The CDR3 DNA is TGTGCCAGCAGCCCCCCGTGGGGCCGCACAGATACGCAGTATTTT.

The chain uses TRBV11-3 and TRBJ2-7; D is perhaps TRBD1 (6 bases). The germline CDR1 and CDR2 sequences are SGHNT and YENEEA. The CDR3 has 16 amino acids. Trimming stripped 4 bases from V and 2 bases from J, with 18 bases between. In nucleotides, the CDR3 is TGTGCCAGCAGCTCCCCTACGGGACACGGAACCTACGAGCAGTACTTC. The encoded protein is CASSSPTGHGTYEQYF.

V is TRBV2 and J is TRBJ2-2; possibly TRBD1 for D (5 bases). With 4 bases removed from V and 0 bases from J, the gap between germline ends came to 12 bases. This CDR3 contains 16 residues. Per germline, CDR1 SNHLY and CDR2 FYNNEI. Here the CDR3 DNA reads TGTGCCAGCAGTGGGGGTTGGGGCGCGAACACCGGGGAGCTGTTTTTT. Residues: CASSGGWGANTGELFF.

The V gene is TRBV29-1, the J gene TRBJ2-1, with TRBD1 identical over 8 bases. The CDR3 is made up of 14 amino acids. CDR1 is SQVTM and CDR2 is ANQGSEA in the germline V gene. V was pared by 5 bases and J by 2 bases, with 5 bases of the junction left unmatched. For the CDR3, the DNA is TGCAGCGTTCCCACGACAGGGGCCTACAATGAGCAGTTCTTC. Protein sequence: CSVPTTGAYNEQFF.

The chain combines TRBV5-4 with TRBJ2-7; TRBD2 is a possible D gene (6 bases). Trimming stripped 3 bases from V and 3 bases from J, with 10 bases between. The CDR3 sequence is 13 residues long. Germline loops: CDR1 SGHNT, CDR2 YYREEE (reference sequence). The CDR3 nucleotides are TGTGCCAGCAGCTCGGGACTGAACTACGAGCAGTACTTC. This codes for CASSSGLNYEQYF. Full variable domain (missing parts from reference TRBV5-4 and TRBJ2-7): ETGVTQSPTHLIKTRGQQVTLRCSSQSGHNTVSWYQQALGQGPQFIFQYYREEENGRGNFPPRFSGLQFPNYSSELNVNALELDDSALYLCASSSGLNYEQYFGPGTRLTVT.

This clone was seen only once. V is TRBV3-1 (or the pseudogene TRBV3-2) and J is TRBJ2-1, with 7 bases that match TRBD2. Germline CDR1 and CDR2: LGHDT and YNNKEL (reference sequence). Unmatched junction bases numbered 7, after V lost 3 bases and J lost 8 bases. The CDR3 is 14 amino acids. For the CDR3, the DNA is TGTGCCAGCAGCCAGACGGGGGGTGACGATGAGCAGTTCTTC. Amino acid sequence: CASSQTGGDDEQFF.

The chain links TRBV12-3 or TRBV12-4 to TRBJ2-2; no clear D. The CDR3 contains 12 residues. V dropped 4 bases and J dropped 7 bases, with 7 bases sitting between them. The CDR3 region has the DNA TGTGCCAGCAGTTCGACTCACGGGGAGCTGTTTTTT. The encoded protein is CASSSTHGELFF.

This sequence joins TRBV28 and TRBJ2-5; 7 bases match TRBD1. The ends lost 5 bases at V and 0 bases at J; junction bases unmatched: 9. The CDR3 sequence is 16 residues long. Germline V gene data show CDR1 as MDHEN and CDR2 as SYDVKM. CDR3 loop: CASSLSGTAYQETQYF. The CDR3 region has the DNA TGTGCCAGCAGTCTCTCCGGGACAGCGTACCAAGAGACCCAGTACTTC. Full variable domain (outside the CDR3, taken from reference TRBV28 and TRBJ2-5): DVKVTQSSRYLVKRTGEKVFLECVQDMDHENMFWYRQDPGLGLRLIYFSYDVKMKEKGDIPEGYSVSREKKERFSLILESASTNQTSMYLCASSLSGTAYQETQYFGPGTRLLVL.